The sequence of this T cell receptor beta chain was determined in a study of T cells after posttransplantation cyclophosphamide. Overall study results and limits: Donor-recipient repertoire similarity was low at 1-2 months, rising over year one. Recipient CMV seropositivity and CMV reactivation strongly tracked TRB clonality.

Cyclophosphamide on days +3 and +4 followed busulfan-fludarabine conditioning and a marrow graft. To note about this clone: What it recognizes is unknown. This sample includes further DNA sequences coding for the same CDR3.

Measured with immunoSEQ multiplex PCR; TCRdb has only the in-frame clones, and not every one. The repertoire holds around 21,000 clones, about nine tenths seen once, with around 6.6% in the top ten. This CDR3 is 16 amino acids long. Germline V gives CDR1 GTSNPN, CDR2 SVGIG (reference sequence). Germline trimming cut 0 bases from V and 8 bases from J; bases unmatched to any gene: 5. The V call is TRBV30, the J call TRBJ2-1, with TRBD2 identical over 15 bases. The sample in question was PBMCs, obtained after allogeneic stem cell transplant with posttransplant cyclophosphamide. This clonotype was sampled from a female patient aged 40 to 55 who received an allogeneic stem cell transplant from a related donor, was CMV-positive, and had no GVHD. Among the T cells, some may be from the graft donor. CDR3 sequence (DNA): TGTGCCTGGAGTGTGGGACTAGCGGGAGGTGGGGATGAGCAGTTCTTC. Its translation is CAWSVGLAGGGDEQFF.